These T cell receptor beta chains were read from a single sample in a study of T cell repertoires in cytomegalovirus infection. What these receptors recognize is not known. Using its own MiXCR run on the reads, TCRdb lists one record per CDR3 protein. The data contain approximately 500,000 distinct CDR3 sequences, about 33% of them singletons. The sample in question was cultured PBMCs, obtained from culture after CMV antigen stimulation. The receptors here all came from a human donor in good health (CMV status not recorded). Some clones in this sample may be carry-over from other donors' samples. Both conserved end residues are part of each CDR3. D genes are given only for firm matches. A clone size is listed for some rows: how often the clone was seen (once, few, many), or a class if it is expanded.

V gene: TRBV7-2
J gene: TRBJ1-1
D gene: .
clone size: many
CDR3 protein: CASSLVRRAPKNTEAFF
CDR3 DNA: TGTGCCAGCAGCTTAGTCAGGCGGGCTCCAAAGAACACTGAAGCTTTCTTT

V gene: TRBV19
J gene: TRBJ2-5
D gene: .
clone size: once
CDR3 protein: CASSMSLVERNQETQYF
CDR3 DNA: TGTGCCAGTAGTATGTCTCTCGTAGAGAGGAACCAAGAGACCCAGTACTTC

V gene: TRBV11-2
J gene: TRBJ2-1
D gene: .
clone size: many
CDR3 protein: CASGTHEQFF
CDR3 DNA: TGTGCCAGCGGGACCCATGAGCAGTTCTTC

V gene: TRBV6-2/TRBV6-3
J gene: TRBJ2-1
D gene: TRBD2
clone size: few
CDR3 protein: CASSYLWREAFF
CDR3 DNA: TGTGCCAGCAGTTACTTGTGGCGGGAGGCGTTCTTC

V gene: TRBV7-2
J gene: TRBJ2-1
D gene: TRBD2
clone size: .
CDR3 protein: CASSLVGTSGGEQFF
CDR3 DNA: TGTGCCAGCAGCTTAGTAGGGACTAGCGGAGGTGAGCAGTTCTTC

V gene: TRBV15
J gene: TRBJ1-2
D gene: TRBD1
clone size: .
CDR3 protein: CATSRYRDRTNYGYTF
CDR3 DNA: TGTGCCACCAGCAGATACCGGGACAGAACTAACTATGGCTACACCTTC

V gene: TRBV7-8
J gene: TRBJ1-1
D gene: .
clone size: few
CDR3 protein: CASSIGRRNTEAFF
CDR3 DNA: TGTGCCAGCAGCATTGGACGGAGAAACACTGAAGCTTTCTTT

V gene: TRBV6-5
J gene: TRBJ2-5
D gene: TRBD2
clone size: few
CDR3 protein: CASSPMAGGNQETQYF
CDR3 DNA: TGTGCCAGCAGTCCGATGGCGGGAGGCAACCAAGAGACCCAGTACTTC

V gene: TRBV19
J gene: TRBJ1-2
D gene: .
clone size: once
CDR3 protein: CASRENLYTF
CDR3 DNA: TGTGCCAGCCGGGAGAATTTATACACCTTC

V gene: TRBV6-5
J gene: TRBJ2-4
D gene: .
clone size: .
CDR3 protein: CASSQDSVHFKNIQYF
CDR3 DNA: TGTGCCAGCAGCCAAGACAGCGTTCATTTCAAAAACATTCAGTACTTC

V gene: TRBV19
J gene: TRBJ2-1
D gene: TRBD2
clone size: few
CDR3 protein: CASSILLAGGNEQFF
CDR3 DNA: TGTGCCAGTAGTATCCTGTTAGCGGGAGGAAATGAGCAGTTCTTC

V gene: TRBV19
J gene: TRBJ1-5
D gene: .
clone size: .
CDR3 protein: CASSTERGRGQPQHF
CDR3 DNA: TGTGCCAGTAGTACGGAACGGGGGAGGGGGCAGCCCCAGCATTTT

V gene: TRBV23-1
J gene: TRBJ2-1
D gene: TRBD2
clone size: few
CDR3 protein: CASSQFHTSGDNEQFF
CDR3 DNA: TGCGCCAGCAGTCAATTTCATACTAGCGGGGACAATGAGCAGTTCTTC

V gene: TRBV4-3
J gene: TRBJ1-2
D gene: .
clone size: few
CDR3 protein: CASSQDLTRGNYGYTF
CDR3 DNA: TGCGCCAGCAGCCAAGATCTAACACGAGGAAACTATGGCTACACCTTC

V gene: TRBV7-9
J gene: TRBJ2-7
D gene: .
clone size: .
CDR3 protein: CASSPLQGTGQYF
CDR3 DNA: TGTGCCAGCAGCCCCTTACAGGGGACTGGGCAGTACTTC

V gene: TRBV6-5
J gene: TRBJ1-5
D gene: TRBD1
clone size: few
CDR3 protein: CASSSDRAANQPQHF
CDR3 DNA: TGTGCCAGCAGCTCGGACAGGGCAGCGAATCAGCCCCAGCATTTT

V gene: TRBV9
J gene: TRBJ1-1
D gene: .
clone size: few
CDR3 protein: CASSAFSTSNTEAFF
CDR3 DNA: TGTGCCAGCAGCGCTTTCTCGACAAGCAACACTGAAGCTTTCTTT

V gene: TRBV9
J gene: TRBJ2-3
D gene: TRBD2
clone size: .
CDR3 protein: CASSERGLAGIIDTQYF
CDR3 DNA: TGTGCCAGCAGCGAGAGAGGACTAGCGGGAATTATAGATACGCAGTATTTT

V gene: TRBV7-2
J gene: TRBJ2-7
D gene: .
clone size: .
CDR3 protein: CASSLQGMGEQYF
CDR3 DNA: TGTGCCAGCAGCTTACAGGGGATGGGCGAGCAGTACTTC

V gene: TRBV20-1
J gene: TRBJ1-5
D gene: .
clone size: .
CDR3 protein: CSADGGSDQPQHF
CDR3 DNA: TGCAGTGCAGACGGAGGATCTGATCAGCCCCAGCATTTT

V gene: TRBV7-8
J gene: TRBJ1-5
D gene: TRBD1
clone size: .
CDR3 protein: CASSQHRDRSNQPQHF
CDR3 DNA: TGTGCCAGCAGCCAGCACCGGGACAGGAGCAATCAGCCCCAGCATTTT

V gene: TRBV7-2
J gene: TRBJ2-1
D gene: TRBD2
clone size: many
CDR3 protein: CASSLGGGSAYNEQFF
CDR3 DNA: TGTGCCAGCAGCTTAGGGGGGGGTAGCGCCTACAATGAGCAGTTCTTC

V gene: TRBV11-2
J gene: TRBJ2-1
D gene: .
clone size: few
CDR3 protein: CASSPNPNEQFF
CDR3 DNA: TGTGCCAGCAGCCCAAACCCCAATGAGCAGTTCTTC

V gene: TRBV7-2
J gene: TRBJ1-2
D gene: .
clone size: many
CDR3 protein: CASSPDGLGDYTF
CDR3 DNA: TGTGCCAGCAGCCCAGACGGGTTGGGCGACTACACCTTC

V gene: TRBV11-2
J gene: TRBJ2-1
D gene: .
clone size: .
CDR3 protein: CASLGPEVYNEQFF
CDR3 DNA: TGTGCCAGCCTCGGGCCCGAGGTCTACAATGAGCAGTTCTTC

V gene: TRBV4-3
J gene: TRBJ2-4
D gene: TRBD2
clone size: .
CDR3 protein: CASSQDLAGGPQNIQYF
CDR3 DNA: TGCGCCAGCAGCCAGGACCTAGCGGGAGGGCCCCAAAACATTCAGTACTTC

V gene: TRBV20-1
J gene: TRBJ2-1
D gene: .
clone size: .
CDR3 protein: CSSPPTGDYNEQFF
CDR3 DNA: TGCAGTTCCCCCCCCACAGGCGACTACAATGAGCAGTTCTTC

V gene: TRBV10-1
J gene: TRBJ2-3
D gene: TRBD2
clone size: .
CDR3 protein: CASSGGTSRYF
CDR3 DNA: TGCGCCAGCAGTGGGGGGACTAGTCGGTATTTT

V gene: TRBV25-1
J gene: TRBJ2-5
D gene: .
clone size: few
CDR3 protein: CASSEYVGTETQYF
CDR3 DNA: TGTGCCAGCAGTGAATACGTAGGGACGGAGACCCAGTACTTC

V gene: TRBV7-2
J gene: TRBJ2-1
D gene: .
clone size: few
CDR3 protein: CASSLSQAIRGLFF
CDR3 DNA: TGTGCCAGCAGCTTATCCCAAGCGATCCGCGGGCTGTTCTTC

V gene: TRBV5-1
J gene: TRBJ1-5
D gene: .
clone size: .
CDR3 protein: CASSLSAGGNQPQHF
CDR3 DNA: TGCGCCAGCAGCTTGTCGGCGGGTGGCAATCAGCCCCAGCATTTT

V gene: TRBV2
J gene: TRBJ2-1
D gene: .
clone size: few
CDR3 protein: CASSEVWGPLNEQFF
CDR3 DNA: TGTGCCAGCAGTGAAGTCTGGGGCCCACTGAATGAGCAGTTCTTC

V gene: TRBV6-5
J gene: TRBJ2-3
D gene: TRBD2
clone size: few
CDR3 protein: CASSYLVTSGSADTQYF
CDR3 DNA: TGTGCCAGCAGTTACCTAGTTACTAGCGGGAGCGCAGATACGCAGTATTTT

V gene: TRBV12-3/TRBV12-4
J gene: TRBJ2-5
D gene: .
clone size: few
CDR3 protein: CASSHGTGPPARTQYF
CDR3 DNA: TGTGCCAGCAGTCACGGCACGGGACCCCCTGCGAGGACCCAGTACTTC

V gene: TRBV7-2
J gene: TRBJ2-5
D gene: .
clone size: few
CDR3 protein: CASSNRRETQYF
CDR3 DNA: TGTGCCAGCAGCAACCGGAGGGAGACCCAGTACTTC

V gene: TRBV6-1
J gene: TRBJ1-2
D gene: .
clone size: .
CDR3 protein: CASSDADRFGYTF
CDR3 DNA: TGTGCCAGCAGTGACGCGGATCGATTTGGCTACACCTTC

V gene: TRBV12-3/TRBV12-4
J gene: TRBJ1-5
D gene: TRBD1
clone size: .
CDR3 protein: CASSLTGAQPQHF
CDR3 DNA: TGTGCCAGCAGTCTGACAGGGGCCCAGCCCCAGCATTTT

V gene: TRBV6-6
J gene: TRBJ2-5
D gene: .
clone size: few
CDR3 protein: CASSGFGPQETQYF
CDR3 DNA: TGTGCCAGCAGTGGGTTCGGACCACAAGAGACCCAGTACTTC

V gene: TRBV7-9
J gene: TRBJ2-1
D gene: .
clone size: few
CDR3 protein: CASSLPRGTLGGNEQFF
CDR3 DNA: TGTGCCAGCAGCTTACCCCGGGGGACTCTTGGAGGCAATGAGCAGTTCTTC

V gene: TRBV19
J gene: TRBJ1-5
D gene: .
clone size: few
CDR3 protein: CASSIGGFNQPQHF
CDR3 DNA: TGTGCCAGTAGTATTGGGGGTTTCAATCAGCCCCAGCATTTT

V gene: TRBV29-1
J gene: TRBJ1-2
D gene: .
clone size: .
CDR3 protein: CSVEDAGILHGYTF
CDR3 DNA: TGCAGCGTTGAAGATGCGGGGATCCTCCATGGCTACACCTTC

V gene: TRBV5-5
J gene: TRBJ2-5
D gene: .
clone size: .
CDR3 protein: CASRTIDGSHQETQYF
CDR3 DNA: TGTGCCAGCAGGACGATAGATGGGTCCCACCAAGAGACCCAGTACTTC

V gene: TRBV5-6
J gene: TRBJ2-7
D gene: .
clone size: .
CDR3 protein: CASSLAEQDFKQYF
CDR3 DNA: TGTGCCAGCAGCTTGGCAGAACAGGACTTCAAGCAGTACTTC

V gene: TRBV19
J gene: TRBJ2-1
D gene: TRBD1
clone size: few
CDR3 protein: CASSIPFTGGRGNEQFF
CDR3 DNA: TGTGCCAGTAGTATTCCCTTTACAGGGGGCCGGGGCAATGAGCAGTTCTTC

V gene: TRBV7-2
J gene: TRBJ2-1
D gene: .
clone size: few
CDR3 protein: CASSLAGEIAGRNEQFF
CDR3 DNA: TGTGCCAGCAGCTTAGCGGGAGAGATAGCAGGGCGGAATGAGCAGTTCTTC